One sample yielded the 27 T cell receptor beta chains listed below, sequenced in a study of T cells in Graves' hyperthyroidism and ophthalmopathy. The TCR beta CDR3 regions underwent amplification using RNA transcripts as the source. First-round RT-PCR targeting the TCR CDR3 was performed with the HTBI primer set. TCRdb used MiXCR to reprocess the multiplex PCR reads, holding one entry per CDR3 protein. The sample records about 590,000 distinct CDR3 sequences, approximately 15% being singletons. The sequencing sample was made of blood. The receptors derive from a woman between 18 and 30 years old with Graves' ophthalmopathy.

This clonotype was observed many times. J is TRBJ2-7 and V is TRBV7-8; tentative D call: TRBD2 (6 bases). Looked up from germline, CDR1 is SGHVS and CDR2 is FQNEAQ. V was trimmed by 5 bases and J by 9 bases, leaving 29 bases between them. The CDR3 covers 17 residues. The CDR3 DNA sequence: TGTGCCAGCAGCCTCGACAGCTCGGGGGTAGACAGTACGTTGCAGTACTTC. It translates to CASSLDSSGVDSTLQYF.

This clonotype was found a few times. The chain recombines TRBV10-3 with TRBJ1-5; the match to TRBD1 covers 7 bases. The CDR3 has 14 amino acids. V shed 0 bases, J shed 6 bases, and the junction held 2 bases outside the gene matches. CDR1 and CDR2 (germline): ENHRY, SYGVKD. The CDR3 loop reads CAISESQGSQPQHF. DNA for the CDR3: TGTGCCATCAGTGAGTCACAGGGGAGTCAGCCCCAGCATTTT.

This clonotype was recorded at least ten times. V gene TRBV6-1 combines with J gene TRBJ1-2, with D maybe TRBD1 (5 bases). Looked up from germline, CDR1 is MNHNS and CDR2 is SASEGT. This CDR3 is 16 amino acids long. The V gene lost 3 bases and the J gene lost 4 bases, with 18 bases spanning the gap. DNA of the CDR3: TGTGCCAGCAGTGATGGGTTTCGGGGGACCGGCTATGGCTACACCTTC. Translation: CASSDGFRGTGYGYTF.

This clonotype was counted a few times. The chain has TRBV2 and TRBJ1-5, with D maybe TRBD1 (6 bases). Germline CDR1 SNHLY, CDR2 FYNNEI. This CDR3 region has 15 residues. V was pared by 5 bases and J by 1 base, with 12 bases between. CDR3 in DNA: TGTGCCAGCAGTCGGACAGCCCCCAGCAATCAGCCCCAGCATTTT. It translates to CASSRTAPSNQPQHF.

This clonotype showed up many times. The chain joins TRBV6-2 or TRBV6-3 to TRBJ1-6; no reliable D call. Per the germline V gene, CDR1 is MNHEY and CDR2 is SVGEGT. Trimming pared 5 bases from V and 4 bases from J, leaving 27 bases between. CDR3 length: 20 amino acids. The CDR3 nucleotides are TGTGCCAGCAGTCCCCACGGTACCCGGACGGGCCGAAGTTATAATTCACCCCTCCACTTT. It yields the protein CASSPHGTRTGRSYNSPLHF.

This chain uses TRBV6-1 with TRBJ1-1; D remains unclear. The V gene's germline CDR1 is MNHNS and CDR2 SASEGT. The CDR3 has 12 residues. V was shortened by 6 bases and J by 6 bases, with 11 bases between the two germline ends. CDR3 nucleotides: TGTGCCAGCAGCTCCCCCCTAGCTGAAGCTTTCTTT. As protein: CASSSPLAEAFF.

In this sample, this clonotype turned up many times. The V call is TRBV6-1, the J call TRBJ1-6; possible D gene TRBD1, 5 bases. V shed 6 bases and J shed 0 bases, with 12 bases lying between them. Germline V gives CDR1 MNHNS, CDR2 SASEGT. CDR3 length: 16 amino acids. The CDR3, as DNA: TGTGCCAGCAGGGACGTAGACAGCTCCTATAATTCACCCCTCCACTTT. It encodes CASRDVDSSYNSPLHF.

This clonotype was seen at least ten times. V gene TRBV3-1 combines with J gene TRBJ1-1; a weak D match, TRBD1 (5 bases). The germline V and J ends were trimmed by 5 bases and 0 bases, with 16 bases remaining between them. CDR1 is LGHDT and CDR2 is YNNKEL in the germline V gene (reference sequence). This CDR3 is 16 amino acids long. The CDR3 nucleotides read TGTGCCAGCAGCTACTACTCGGGACGGTTGAACACTGAAGCTTTCTTT. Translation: CASSYYSGRLNTEAFF.

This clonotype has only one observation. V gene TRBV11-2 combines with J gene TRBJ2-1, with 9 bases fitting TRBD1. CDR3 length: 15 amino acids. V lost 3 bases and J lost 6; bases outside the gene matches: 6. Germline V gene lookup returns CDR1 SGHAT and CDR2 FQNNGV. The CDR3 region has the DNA TGTGCCAGCAGCTTTGGGACAGGGATAACCAATGAGCAGTTCTTC. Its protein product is CASSFGTGITNEQFF.

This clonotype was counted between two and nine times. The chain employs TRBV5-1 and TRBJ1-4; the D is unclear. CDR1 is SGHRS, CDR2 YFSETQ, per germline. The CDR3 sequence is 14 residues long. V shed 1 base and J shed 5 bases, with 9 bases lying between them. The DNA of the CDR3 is TGCGCCAGCAGCTTGAGGGAATCGAATGAAAAACTGTTTTTT. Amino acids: CASSLRESNEKLFF. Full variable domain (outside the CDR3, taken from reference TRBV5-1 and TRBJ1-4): KAGVTQTPRYLIKTRGQQVTLSCSPISGHRSVSWYQQTPGQGLQFLFEYFSETQRNKGNFPGRFSGRQFSNSRSEMNVSTLELGDSALYLCASSLRESNEKLFFGSGTQLSVL.

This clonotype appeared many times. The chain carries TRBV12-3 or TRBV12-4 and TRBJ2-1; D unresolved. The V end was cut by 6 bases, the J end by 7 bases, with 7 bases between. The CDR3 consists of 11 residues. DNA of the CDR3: TGTGCCAGCAGGTTCTTGAATGAGCAGTTCTTC. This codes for CASRFLNEQFF.

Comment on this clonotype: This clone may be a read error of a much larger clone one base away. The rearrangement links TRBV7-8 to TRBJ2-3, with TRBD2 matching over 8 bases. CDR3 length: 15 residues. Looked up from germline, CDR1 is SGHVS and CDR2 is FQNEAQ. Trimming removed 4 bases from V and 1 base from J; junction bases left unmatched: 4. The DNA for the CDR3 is TGTGCCAGCAGCTATGGCGGGAGGCGCACAGATACGCAGTATTTT. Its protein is CASSYGGRRTDTQYF.

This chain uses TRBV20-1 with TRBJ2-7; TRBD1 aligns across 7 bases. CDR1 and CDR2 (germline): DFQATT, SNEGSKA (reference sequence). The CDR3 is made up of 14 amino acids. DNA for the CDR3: TGCAGCGCCCCTGTACAGGGGAAAACCTACGAGCAGTACTTC. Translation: CSAPVQGKTYEQYF.

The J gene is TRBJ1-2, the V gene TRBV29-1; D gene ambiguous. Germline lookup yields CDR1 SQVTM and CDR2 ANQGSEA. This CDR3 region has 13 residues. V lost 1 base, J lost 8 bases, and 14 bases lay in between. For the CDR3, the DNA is TGCAGCGTTGAAGGGAGTCTCGACGGGGGCTACACCTTC. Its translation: CSVEGSLDGGYTF.

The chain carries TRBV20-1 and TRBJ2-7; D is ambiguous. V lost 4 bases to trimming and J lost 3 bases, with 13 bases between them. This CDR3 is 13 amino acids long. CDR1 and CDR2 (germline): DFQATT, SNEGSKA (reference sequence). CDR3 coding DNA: TGCAGTGCTATCAATAAGCCCTACTACGAGCAGTACTTC. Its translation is CSAINKPYYEQYF.

As DNA, the CDR3 is TGTGCCAGCAGTGAATTAAGGGTTCCCGGGGAGCTGTTTTTT. Amino acids: CASSELRVPGELFF. The chain uses TRBV25-1 and TRBJ2-2; D call uncertain. Trimming stripped 1 base from V and 6 bases from J, with 9 bases between. The length of the CDR3 is 14 residues. Looked up from germline, CDR1 is MGHDK and CDR2 is SYGVNS.

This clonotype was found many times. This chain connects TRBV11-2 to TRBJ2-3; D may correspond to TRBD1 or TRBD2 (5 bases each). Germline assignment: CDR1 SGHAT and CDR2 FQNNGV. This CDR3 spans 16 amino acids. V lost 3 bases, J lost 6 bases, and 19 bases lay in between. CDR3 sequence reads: CASSLDTKLVSDTQYF. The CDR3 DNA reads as TGTGCCAGCAGCTTGGACACAAAACTAGTTTCGGATACGCAGTATTTT.

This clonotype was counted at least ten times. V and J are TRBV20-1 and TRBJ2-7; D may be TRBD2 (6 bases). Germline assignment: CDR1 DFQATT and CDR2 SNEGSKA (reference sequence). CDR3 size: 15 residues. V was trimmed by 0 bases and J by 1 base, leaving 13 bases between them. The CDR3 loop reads CSARDHGRGSYEQYF. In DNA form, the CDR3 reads TGCAGTGCTAGAGATCACGGGAGAGGATCCTACGAGCAGTACTTC.

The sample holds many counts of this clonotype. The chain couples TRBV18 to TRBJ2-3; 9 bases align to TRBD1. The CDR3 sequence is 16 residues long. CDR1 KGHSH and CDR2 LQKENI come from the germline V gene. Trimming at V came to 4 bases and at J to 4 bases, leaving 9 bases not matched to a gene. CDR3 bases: TGTGCCAGCTCACGGGGACAGGGTCGATCCGCAGATACGCAGTATTTT. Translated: CASSRGQGRSADTQYF.

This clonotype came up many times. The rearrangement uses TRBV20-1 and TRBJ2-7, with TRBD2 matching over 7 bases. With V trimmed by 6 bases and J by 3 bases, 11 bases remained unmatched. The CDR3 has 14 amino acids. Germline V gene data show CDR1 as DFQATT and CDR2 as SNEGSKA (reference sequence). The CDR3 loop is CSAPWGGRFYEQYF. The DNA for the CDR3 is TGCAGTGCCCCCTGGGGGGGGAGGTTCTACGAGCAGTACTTC.

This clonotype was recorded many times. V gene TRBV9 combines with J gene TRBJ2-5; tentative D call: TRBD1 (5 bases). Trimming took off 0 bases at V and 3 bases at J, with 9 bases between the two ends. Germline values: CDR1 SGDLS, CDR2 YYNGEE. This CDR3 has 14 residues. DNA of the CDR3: TGTGCCAGCAGCGTAGAGGGGTCGGAAGAGACCCAGTACTTC. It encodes CASSVEGSEETQYF.

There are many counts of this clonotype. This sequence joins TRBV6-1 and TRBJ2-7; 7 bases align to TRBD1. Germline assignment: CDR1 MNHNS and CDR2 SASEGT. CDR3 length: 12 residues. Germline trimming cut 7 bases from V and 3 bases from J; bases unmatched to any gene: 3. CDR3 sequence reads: CASMTGRYEQYF. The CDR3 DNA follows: TGTGCCAGCATGACAGGGCGCTACGAGCAGTACTTC.

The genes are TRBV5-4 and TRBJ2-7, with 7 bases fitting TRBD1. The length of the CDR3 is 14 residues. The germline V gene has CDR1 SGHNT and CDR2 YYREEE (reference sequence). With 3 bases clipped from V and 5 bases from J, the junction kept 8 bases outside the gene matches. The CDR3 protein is CASSSRDSVHEQYF. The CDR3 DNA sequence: TGTGCCAGCAGCTCCCGGGACAGTGTCCACGAGCAGTACTTC.

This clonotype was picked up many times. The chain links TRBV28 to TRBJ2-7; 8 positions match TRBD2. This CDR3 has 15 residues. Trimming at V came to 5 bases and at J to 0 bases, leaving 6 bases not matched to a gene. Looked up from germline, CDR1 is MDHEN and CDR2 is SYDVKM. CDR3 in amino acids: CASSLLAGPSYEQYF. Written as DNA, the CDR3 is TGTGCCAGCAGTCTTCTAGCGGGCCCCTCCTACGAGCAGTACTTC.

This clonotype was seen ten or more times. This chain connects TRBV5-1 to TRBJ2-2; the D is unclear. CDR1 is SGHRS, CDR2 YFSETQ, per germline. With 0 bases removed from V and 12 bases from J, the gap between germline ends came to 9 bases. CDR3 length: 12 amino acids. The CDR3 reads CASSLEAEQLFF. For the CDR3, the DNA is TGCGCCAGCAGCTTGGAGGCCGAGCAGCTGTTTTTT. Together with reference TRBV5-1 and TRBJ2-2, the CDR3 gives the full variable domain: KAGVTQTPRYLIKTRGQQVTLSCSPISGHRSVSWYQQTPGQGLQFLFEYFSETQRNKGNFPGRFSGRQFSNSRSEMNVSTLELGDSALYLCASSLEAEQLFFGEGSRLTVL.

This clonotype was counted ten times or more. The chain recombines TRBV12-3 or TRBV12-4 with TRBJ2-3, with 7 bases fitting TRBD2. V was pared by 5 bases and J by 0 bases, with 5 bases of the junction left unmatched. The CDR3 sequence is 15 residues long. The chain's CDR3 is CASSMTSPSTDTQYF. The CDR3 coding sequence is TGTGCCAGCAGTATGACTAGCCCCAGCACAGATACGCAGTATTTT.

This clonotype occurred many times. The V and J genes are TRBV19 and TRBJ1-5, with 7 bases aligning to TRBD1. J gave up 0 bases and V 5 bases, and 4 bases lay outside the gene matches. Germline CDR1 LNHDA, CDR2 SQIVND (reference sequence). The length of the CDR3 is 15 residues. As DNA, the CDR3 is TGTGCCAGTAGTTCGGGACAGAATAGCAATCAGCCCCAGCATTTT. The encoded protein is CASSSGQNSNQPQHF.